This entry features one T cell receptor beta chain sequence. Its cognate antigen is unknown. This sample is part of a study of cytotoxic CD8 clonotypes in ibrutinib-treated CLL. Overall study findings and caveats: Clonality, elevated at ibrutinib response, dropped back toward baseline at progression. Stable or contracted on treatment, public clonotypes were also uncommon.

Deletions cut 5 bases from V and 6 bases from J, with 10 bases between. Germline V gives CDR1 MDHEN, CDR2 SYDVKM. The CDR3 is made up of 12 amino acids. TCRdb keeps only in-frame clones here, not all; method: immunoSEQ multiplex PCR. The sample lists about 130,000 clones, approximately 83% seen once, with roughly 2% in the top ten. This TCR was recovered from a human donor with chronic lymphocytic leukemia. The specimen comprised PBMCs, sampled after 24 months of ibrutinib treatment. This chain joins TRBV28 and TRBJ1-2; D not resolved. CDR3 sequence reads: CASSPPGDGYTF. CDR3 nucleotides: TGTGCCAGCAGTCCACCTGGGGATGGCTACACCTTC.